This TCR beta chain was captured by sequencing in a study of T cell changes during pregnancy in multiple sclerosis. This table comes from immunoSEQ multiplex PCR, and its TCRdb copy is limited to in-frame clones, with some not included. Among 85,000 to 90,000 clones listed, around 94% were seen once. The V gene's germline CDR1 is LNHDA and CDR2 SQIVND (reference sequence). V was cut by 0 bases and J by 2 bases, with 6 bases left in between. This CDR3 is 14 amino acids long. This clone was seen once. The sample in question was peripheral blood, obtained after pregnancy. This chain connects TRBV19 to TRBJ2-3, with D perhaps matching TRBD1 (5 bases). The TCR sequence derives from a female donor in good health, enrolled as a control in a pregnancy study. CDR3 residues: CASSIEGATDTQYF. The CDR3, as DNA: TGTGCCAGTAGTATAGAAGGGGCCACAGATACGCAGTATTTT.